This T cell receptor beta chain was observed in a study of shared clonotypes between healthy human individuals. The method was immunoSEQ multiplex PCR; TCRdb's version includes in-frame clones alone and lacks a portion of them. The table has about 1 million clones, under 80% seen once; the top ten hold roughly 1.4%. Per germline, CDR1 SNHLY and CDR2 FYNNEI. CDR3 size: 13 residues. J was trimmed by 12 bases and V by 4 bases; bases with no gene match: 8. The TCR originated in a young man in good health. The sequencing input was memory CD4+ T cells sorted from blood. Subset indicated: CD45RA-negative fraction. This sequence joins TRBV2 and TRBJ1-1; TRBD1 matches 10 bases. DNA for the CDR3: TGTGCCAGCAGTGTCCTCGGGACAGGGGAAACTTTCTTT. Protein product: CASSVLGTGETFF. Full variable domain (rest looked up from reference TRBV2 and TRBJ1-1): EPEVTQTPSHQVTQMGQEVILRCVPISNHLYFYWYRQILGQKVEFLVSFYNNEISEKSEIFDDQFSVERPDGSNFTLKIRSTKLEDSAMYFCASSVLGTGETFFGQGTRLTVV.